The 3 T cell receptor beta chains given below trace back to one sample, sequenced in a study of cytomegalovirus exposure and HLA in healthy donors. The PCR was carried out with 60 Vbeta primers and 13 Jbeta primers. TCRdb's copy holds only in-frame clones and misses some; the assay was immunoSEQ multiplex PCR. The data show 100,000 to 150,000 clones, approximately 79% seen once. Sequenced material: PBMCs. Receptors originate from a man aged 45-65 years in good health and CMV-seropositive.

The CDR3 here is CASSLRLGRNTGELFF. CDR3 nucleotides: TGTGCCAGCAGCTTAAGACTAGGGCGGAACACCGGGGAGCTGTTTTTT. The V gene is TRBV7-9, the J gene TRBJ2-2; TRBD2 is a possible D gene (6 bases). CDR3 length: 16 amino acids. Trimming cost V 2 bases and J 1 base, with 11 bases left between them. From germline, CDR1 is SEHNR and CDR2 FQNEAQ (reference sequence). The entire variable domain, with the rest obtained from reference TRBV7-9 and TRBJ2-2, is as follows: DTGVSQNPRHKITKRGQNVTFRCDPISEHNRLYWYRQTLGQGPEFLTYFQNEAQLEKSRLLSDRFSAERPKGSFSTLEIQRTEQGDSAMYLCASSLRLGRNTGELFFGEGSRLTVL.

The V and J genes are TRBV6-1 and TRBJ1-1; D ambiguous. V gave up 10 bases and J gave up 1 base, with 10 bases separating them. This CDR3 contains 12 residues. Germline assignment: CDR1 MNHNS and CDR2 SASEGT. CDR3 bases: TGTGCCATTGTCAGAGGGAACACTGAAGCTTTCTTT. Amino acids: CAIVRGNTEAFF.

This clone was found once. The rearrangement links TRBV4-1 to TRBJ1-2; D unresolved. From germline, CDR1 is MGHRA and CDR2 YSYEKL. The germline V and J ends were trimmed by 0 bases and 5 bases, with 16 bases remaining between them. CDR3 length: 16 amino acids. CDR3 nucleotides: TGCGCCAGCAGCCAAGAAGCCGAGGGCCTTGGATATGGCTACACCTTC. This encodes CASSQEAEGLGYGYTF.